The 4 T cell receptor beta chains below all came from one sample that was sequenced in a study of T cell responses to AZD1222 COVID-19 vaccine. Libraries were prepared by immunoSEQ multiplex PCR; TCRdb keeps only in-frame clonotypes and omits some of them. The table records around 140,000 clones, approximately 85% of them present only once. The sequences come from peripheral blood, collected 28 days after the second dose of the MenACWY control vaccine. These receptors were collected from an adult who received the MenACWY meningococcal vaccine as a control.

The chain combines TRBV11-2 with TRBJ2-7; 9 nucleotides align to TRBD2. V shed 5 bases, J shed 3 bases, and the junction held 5 bases outside the gene matches. The length of the CDR3 is 14 residues. Germline CDR1 and CDR2: SGHAT and FQNNGV. The CDR3 sequence: CASSLAGKDYEQYF. CDR3 nucleotide sequence: TGTGCCAGCAGCCTAGCGGGGAAGGACTACGAGCAGTACTTC.

V and J are TRBV6-5 and TRBJ1-1; tentatively, D is TRBD1 (6 bases). The ends were cut back, 10 bases at V and 3 bases at J, with 18 bases in the middle. This CDR3 region has 14 residues. Germline-derived CDR1 and CDR2 are MNHEY and SVGAGI. The CDR3 spells CATNQGGWDTEAFF. CDR3 nucleotide sequence: TGTGCCACCAATCAAGGGGGATGGGACACTGAAGCTTTCTTT.

The chain links TRBV5-4 to TRBJ2-1; tentatively, D is TRBD1 or TRBD2 (5 bases each). The CDR3 spans 15 residues. V lost 2 bases, J lost 2 bases, and 11 bases lay in between. The germline CDR1 and CDR2 sequences are SGHNT and YYREEE (reference sequence). The CDR3 DNA reads TGTGCCAGCAGCTTTGAGGGGCCTACCTACAATGAGCAGTTCTTC. It is translated as CASSFEGPTYNEQFF.

The V call is TRBV27, the J call TRBJ2-7; 7 nucleotides match TRBD1. J was trimmed by 6 bases and V by 3 bases; bases with no gene match: 8. This CDR3 is 14 amino acids long. CDR1 is MNHEY, CDR2 SMNVEV, per germline (reference sequence). As DNA, the CDR3 is TGTGCCAGCAGTTTGACAGGGAGACAAGGCGAGCAGTACTTC. As protein: CASSLTGRQGEQYF.